This TCR beta chain was captured by sequencing in a study of cytomegalovirus exposure and HLA in healthy donors. V was pared by 6 bases and J by 5 bases, with 6 bases between. Germline V gene lookup returns CDR1 DFQATT and CDR2 SNEGSKA (reference sequence). The CDR3 is made up of 10 amino acids. Comment on this clone: The antigen is unknown.

The study's findings and limits: The authors later linked a missense DCLRE1C variant to TCR beta V- and J-gene trimming. A later analysis revealed that TCR association rates differed between HLA loci, peaking at DRB1 and bottoming out at HLA-C.

PCR employed 60 Vbeta and 13 Jbeta primers. The method was immunoSEQ multiplex PCR; TCRdb's version includes in-frame clones alone and lacks a portion of them. This table holds 150,000 to 200,000 clones. The chain carries TRBV20-1 and TRBJ2-3; D gene ambiguous. The source of this sequence is a woman aged 18 to 35 in good health and CMV-seropositive. Sequenced input: PBMCs. The CDR3 region has the DNA TGCAGTGCCACCAGAGATACGCAGTATTTT. Protein sequence: CSATRDTQYF.